The 24 T cell receptor beta chains reported below all come from one sample, sequenced in a study of T cell repertoires and HLA-DP antigens. Assay: immunoSEQ multiplex PCR; the TCRdb copy retains only in-frame clones and omits some. The sample yields some 120,000 clones, more than 85% seen once. What these receptors recognize is not known. Sequencing was carried out using CD4+ T cells from PBMCs. These receptors were collected from a woman between 18 and 29 years old in good health and CMV-seronegative.

This rearrangement joins TRBV29-1 to TRBJ2-6; 7 bases map to TRBD1. The germline CDR1 and CDR2 sequences are SQVTM and ANQGSEA. The CDR3 contains 16 residues. V lost 1 base to trimming and J lost 4 bases; unmatched junction nucleotides: 7. For the CDR3, the DNA is TGCAGCGTTGAAGGCCCCAGGGGGTCCGGGGCCAACGTCCTGACTTTC. Its translation is CSVEGPRGSGANVLTF.

V is TRBV28 and J is TRBJ1-1; 8 bases agree with TRBD1. The ends lost 7 bases at V and 1 base at J; junction bases unmatched: 23. The CDR3 runs to 20 residues. CDR1 is MDHEN, CDR2 SYDVKM, per germline. The CDR3 DNA follows: TGTGCCAGCAAAGACAGGGGTCTGGGTTTTGTGGGTAGGGCGAACACTGAAGCTTTCTTT. Protein product: CASKDRGLGFVGRANTEAFF.

In this sample, this clone turned up once. The chain combines TRBV7-2 with TRBJ2-5, with D possibly matching TRBD2 (6 bases). The CDR3 extends over 13 amino acids. In germline, CDR1 is SGHTA, CDR2 FQGNSA. Trimming removed 1 base at V and 6 bases at J, with 9 bases between. The CDR3 nucleotides are TGTGCCAGCAGCTTAGTGGAGGGAAAGACCCAGTACTTC. As protein: CASSLVEGKTQYF.

This sequence joins TRBV14 and TRBJ2-3; D not certain. V lost 1 base and J lost 0, with 11 bases in between. CDR1 and CDR2 from the germline V gene are SGHDN and FVKESK. The CDR3 is 16 residues long. CDR3 nucleotides: TGTGCCAGCAGCCAAGGCGGTGAGCCTAGCACAGATACGCAGTATTTT. Its protein product is CASSQGGEPSTDTQYF.

This clone has more than one count but fewer than ten. The rearrangement joins TRBV28 to TRBJ1-1, with no clear D. With 6 bases removed from V and 7 bases from J, the gap between germline ends came to 12 bases. Germline V gene data show CDR1 as MDHEN and CDR2 as SYDVKM. This CDR3 contains 12 residues. CDR3 residues: CASRGSAGEAFF. CDR3 in DNA: TGTGCCAGCAGGGGATCGGCAGGTGAAGCTTTCTTT. Combining the CDR3 with reference TRBV28 and TRBJ1-1 gives the whole variable domain DVKVTQSSRYLVKRTGEKVFLECVQDMDHENMFWYRQDPGLGLRLIYFSYDVKMKEKGDIPEGYSVSREKKERFSLILESASTNQTSMYLCASRGSAGEAFFGQGTRLTVV.

This chain uses TRBV5-1 with TRBJ2-5; 11 bases match TRBD1. Germline assignment: CDR1 SGHRS and CDR2 YFSETQ. Trimming at V came to 4 bases and at J to 5 bases, leaving 4 bases not matched to a gene. The CDR3 spans 14 residues. CDR3 in DNA: TGCGCCAGCAGCCGGGACAGGGGGAGGGAGACCCAGTACTTC. Translated, it gives CASSRDRGRETQYF.

The V and J genes are TRBV11-2 and TRBJ2-2, with D perhaps matching TRBD2 (7 bases). This CDR3 comprises 18 residues. V shed 1 base and J shed 6 bases, with 21 bases lying between them. Germline CDR1 reads SGHAT; CDR2 reads FQNNGV. CDR3 loop: CASSLGRGRGNVAGELFF. The CDR3 bases are TGTGCCAGCAGCTTAGGGCGGGGGCGGGGGAACGTCGCCGGGGAGCTGTTTTTT. The full variable domain, completed using reference TRBV11-2 and TRBJ2-2, is EAGVAQSPRYKIIEKRQSVAFWCNPISGHATLYWYQQILGQGPKLLIQFQNNGVVDDSQLPKDRFSAERLKGVDSTLKIQPAKLEDSAVYLCASSLGRGRGNVAGELFFGEGSRLTVL.

This clone is a singleton in its sample. The chain has TRBV12-5 and TRBJ1-2; TRBD1 matches 7 bases. This CDR3 is 14 amino acids long. V was clipped by 2 bases and J by 7 bases; unmatched bases: 7. Germline assignment: CDR1 LGHNT and CDR2 FRNRAP. This CDR3 reads CASGLPDREIGYTF. As DNA, the CDR3 is TGTGCTAGTGGTTTGCCAGACAGGGAAATTGGCTACACCTTC.

The sample holds a few counts of this clone. CDR3 in DNA: TGTGCCAGCCCCGGGCCCCCGACGGGGGGGACCTACAATGAGCAGTTCTTC. This encodes CASPGPPTGGTYNEQFF. The chain combines TRBV11-2 with TRBJ2-1, with 8 positions matching TRBD2. V shed 8 bases, J shed 2 bases, and the junction held 14 bases outside the gene matches. Germline CDR1 SGHAT, CDR2 FQNNGV. The CDR3 runs 17 residues.

The chain is built from TRBV19 and TRBJ1-2, with TRBD1 identical over 8 bases. This CDR3 spans 14 amino acids. In germline, CDR1 is LNHDA, CDR2 SQIVND (reference sequence). J was trimmed by 8 bases and V by 3 bases; bases with no gene match: 8. CDR3 bases: TGTGCCAGTAGTATTCGGCAGGGGGCGCTGGGCTACACCTTC. Residues: CASSIRQGALGYTF.

The chain is built from TRBV11-2 and TRBJ2-3; 10 bases match TRBD2. The CDR3 totals 17 residues. Germline assignment: CDR1 SGHAT and CDR2 FQNNGV. V shed 4 bases and J 6 bases; nucleotides not matched to a gene: 13. CDR3 nucleotides: TGTGCCAGCAGCTCTTCACCGGCAGCGGGGGGGGCGGATACGCAGTATTTT. This sequence encodes CASSSSPAAGGADTQYF.

V gene TRBV7-2 combines with J gene TRBJ2-5; D perhaps matches TRBD2 (5 bases). Looked up from germline, CDR1 is SGHTA and CDR2 is FQGNSA. This CDR3 has 14 residues. The germline V and J ends were trimmed by 1 base and 1 base, with 7 bases remaining between them. CDR3 sequence reads: CASSLVLAQETQYF. Written as DNA, the CDR3 is TGTGCCAGCAGCTTAGTGCTAGCCCAAGAGACCCAGTACTTC.

The V gene is TRBV28, the J gene TRBJ1-1, with D maybe TRBD1 (6 bases). V lost 1 base and J lost 0, with 9 bases in between. There are 15 residues in the CDR3. The germline V gene encodes CDR1 MDHEN and CDR2 SYDVKM. The CDR3 nucleotides are TGTGCCAGCAGTTTATTGGACAGCGTGAACACTGAAGCTTTCTTT. Translation gives CASSLLDSVNTEAFF.

The V gene is TRBV14, the J gene TRBJ1-2, with 8 positions matching TRBD1. V lost 4 bases to trimming and J lost 4 bases; unmatched junction nucleotides: 5. The CDR3 consists of 14 residues. In germline, CDR1 is SGHDN, CDR2 FVKESK. The CDR3 reads CASSLRTGTYGYTF. The DNA of the CDR3 is TGTGCCAGCAGCCTAAGGACAGGGACCTATGGCTACACCTTC.

The rearrangement links TRBV7-9 to TRBJ1-2; D not certain. Germline V lookup: CDR1 SEHNR, CDR2 FQNEAQ (reference sequence). The V end was cut by 0 bases, the J end by 4 bases, with 15 bases between. The CDR3 length is 16 residues. Here the CDR3 DNA reads TGTGCCAGCAGCTTAGCACTCGGGGAAGTAGGCTATGGCTACACCTTC. The encoded protein is CASSLALGEVGYGYTF.

CDR3 amino acids: CASSIGQINTEAFF. DNA for the CDR3: TGTGCCAGCAGTATCGGACAGATTAACACTGAAGCTTTCTTT. The chain links TRBV7-2 to TRBJ1-1; a possible D gene is TRBD1 (6 bases). There are 14 residues in the CDR3. Trimming took 6 bases from V and 2 from J, leaving 13 bases between them. Germline V CDR1 and CDR2: SGHTA, FQGNSA.

The chain joins TRBV28 to TRBJ2-7; no clear D gene. V dropped 5 bases and J dropped 3 bases, with 5 bases sitting between them. CDR3 length: 11 residues. CDR1 MDHEN and CDR2 SYDVKM come from the germline V gene. CDR3 sequence (DNA): TGTGCCAGCAGTGATGGCTACGAGCAGTACTTC. Amino acids: CASSDGYEQYF.

This clone was detected only once. The V and J genes are TRBV9 and TRBJ2-5; the match to TRBD1 covers 8 bases. Germline CDR1 and CDR2: SGDLS and YYNGEE. The CDR3 length is 16 residues. V lost 2 bases and J lost 1; bases outside the gene matches: 7. For the CDR3, the DNA is TGTGCCAGCAGCGTCAGGGGGCGAGCCCCCCAAGAGACCCAGTACTTC. Its protein is CASSVRGRAPQETQYF.

The genes are TRBV11-1 and TRBJ1-6, with 10 nucleotides matching TRBD1. The CDR3 is 15 residues long. The V and J ends lost 2 bases and 8 bases, in that order; junction bases with no gene match: 3. Germline CDR1 is SGHAT and CDR2 is FQDESV (reference sequence). The CDR3 is CASSLTTGGYSPLHF. The CDR3 nucleotides read TGTGCCAGCAGCTTAACGACAGGGGGCTATTCACCCCTCCACTTT.

The chain links TRBV7-2 to TRBJ2-2; D remains ambiguous. The CDR3 contains 11 residues. Trimming took off 10 bases at V and 7 bases at J, with 10 bases between the two ends. CDR1 SGHTA and CDR2 FQGNSA come from the germline V gene. The CDR3 nucleotides read TGTGCCATCCGTGAAGACGGGGAGCTGTTTTTT. This encodes CAIREDGELFF.

J is TRBJ1-6 and V is TRBV5-1; perhaps TRBD1 as D (5 bases). This CDR3 comprises 16 residues. Trimming took 3 bases from V and 6 from J, leaving 16 bases between them. Germline lookup yields CDR1 SGHRS and CDR2 YFSETQ. The CDR3 region has the DNA TGCGCCAGCAGCTGGGACGGGGACGAGGGTAATTCACCCCTCCACTTT. Protein sequence: CASSWDGDEGNSPLHF.

In DNA, the CDR3 is TGTGCCAGCAGTTTTCCCCCCACAGGGAATAGCAATCAGCCCCAGCATTTT. Its translation is CASSFPPTGNSNQPQHF. V and J are TRBV28 and TRBJ1-5, with a tentative D call TRBD1 (6 bases). Trimming took 3 bases from V and 0 from J, leaving 15 bases between them. This CDR3 comprises 17 residues. In germline, CDR1 is MDHEN, CDR2 SYDVKM.

The chain employs TRBV9 and TRBJ1-1; D perhaps matches TRBD1 (5 bases). The CDR3 loop spans 14 amino acids. CDR1 and CDR2 from the germline V gene are SGDLS and YYNGEE. Trimming took 4 bases from V and 2 from J, leaving 12 bases between them. The CDR3: CASSPHGGNTEAFF. The CDR3 region has the DNA TGTGCCAGCAGCCCACACGGGGGTAACACTGAAGCTTTCTTT. The complete variable domain, with remaining parts taken from reference TRBV9 and TRBJ1-1, reads DSGVTQTPKHLITATGQRVTLRCSPRSGDLSVYWYQQSLDQGLQFLIQYYNGEERAKGNILERFSAQQFPDLHSELNLSSLELGDSALYFCASSPHGGNTEAFFGQGTRLTVV.

The chain combines TRBV10-2 with TRBJ2-7, with TRBD1 matching 11 bases. Germline loops: CDR1 WSHSY, CDR2 SAAADI. The trim removed 6 bases at V and 3 bases at J, leaving 7 bases unmatched. CDR3 length equals 15 residues. In DNA form, the CDR3 reads TGCGCCAGCAGACCCGGACAGGGGGCGTACTACGAGCAGTACTTC. Protein product: CASRPGQGAYYEQYF.